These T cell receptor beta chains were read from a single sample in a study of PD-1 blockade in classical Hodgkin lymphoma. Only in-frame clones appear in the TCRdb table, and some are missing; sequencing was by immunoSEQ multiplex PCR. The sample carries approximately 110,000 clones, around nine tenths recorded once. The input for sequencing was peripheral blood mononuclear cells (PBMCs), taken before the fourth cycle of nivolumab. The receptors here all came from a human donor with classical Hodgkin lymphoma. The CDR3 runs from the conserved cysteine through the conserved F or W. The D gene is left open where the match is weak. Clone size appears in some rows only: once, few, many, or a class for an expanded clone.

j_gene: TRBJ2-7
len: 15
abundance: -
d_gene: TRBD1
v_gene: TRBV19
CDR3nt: TGTGCCAGTAGTTTCAGACAGGGGGACACCTACGAGCAGTACTTC
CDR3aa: CASSFRQGDTYEQYF

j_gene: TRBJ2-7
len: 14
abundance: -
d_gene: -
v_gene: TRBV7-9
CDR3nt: TGTGCCAGCAGCTCTGGGGACCTCCATTCATCGCAGTACTTC
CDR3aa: CASSSGDLHSSQYF

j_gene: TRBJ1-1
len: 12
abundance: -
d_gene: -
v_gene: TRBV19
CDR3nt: TGTGCCAGTAGTAGGGAGTTCTCTGAAGCTTTCTTT
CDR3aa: CASSREFSEAFF

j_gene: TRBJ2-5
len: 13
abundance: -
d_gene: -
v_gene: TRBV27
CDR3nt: TGTGCCAGCAGTTTGGCACCCCAAGAGACCCAGTACTTC
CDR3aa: CASSLAPQETQYF

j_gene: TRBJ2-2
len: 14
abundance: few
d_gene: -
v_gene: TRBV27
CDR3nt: TGTGCCAGTATGGGATTCGGGAACACCGGGGAGCTGTTTTTT
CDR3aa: CASMGFGNTGELFF

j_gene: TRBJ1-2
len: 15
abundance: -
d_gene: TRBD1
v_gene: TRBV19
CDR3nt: TGTGCCAGTAGTTCAGACAGGGACATGAACTATGGCTACACCTTC
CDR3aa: CASSSDRDMNYGYTF

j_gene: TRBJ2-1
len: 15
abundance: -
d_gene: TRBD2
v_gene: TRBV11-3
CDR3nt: TGTGCCAGCAGCTTAAAGGGACTAGCTCCCGATGAGCAGTTCTTC
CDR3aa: CASSLKGLAPDEQFF

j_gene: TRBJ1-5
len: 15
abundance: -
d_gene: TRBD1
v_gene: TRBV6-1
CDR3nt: TGTGCCAGCAGTGAAGCAGGGGCAGGGGGTCAGCCCCAGCATTTT
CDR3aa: CASSEAGAGGQPQHF

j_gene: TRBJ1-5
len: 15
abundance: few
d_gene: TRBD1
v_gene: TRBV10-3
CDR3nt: TGTGCCATCAGTGAATCAGGGGGCGGCAATCAGCCCCAGCATTTT
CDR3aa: CAISESGGGNQPQHF

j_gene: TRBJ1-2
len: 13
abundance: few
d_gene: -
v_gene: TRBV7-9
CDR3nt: TGTGCCACCATAACATCACCGGACTATGGCTACACCTTC
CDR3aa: CATITSPDYGYTF

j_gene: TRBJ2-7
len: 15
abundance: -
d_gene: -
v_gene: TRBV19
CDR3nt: TGTGCCAGTAGCCGCCCCCTAGCGCGAGTCTACGAGCAGTACTTC
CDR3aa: CASSRPLARVYEQYF

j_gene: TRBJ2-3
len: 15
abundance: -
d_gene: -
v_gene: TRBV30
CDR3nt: TGTGCCTGGACCCGACTTCCGATTAGCACAGATACGCAGTATTTT
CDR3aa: CAWTRLPISTDTQYF

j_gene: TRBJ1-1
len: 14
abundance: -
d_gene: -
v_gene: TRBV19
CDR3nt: TGTGCCAGTAGCCCTCGGGAGAAGAACACTGAAGCTTTCTTT
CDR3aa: CASSPREKNTEAFF

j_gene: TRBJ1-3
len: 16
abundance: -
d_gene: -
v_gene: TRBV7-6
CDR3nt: TGTGCCAGCAGCCCGAGACAGCAGTGGTCTGGAAACACCATATATTTT
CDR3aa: CASSPRQQWSGNTIYF

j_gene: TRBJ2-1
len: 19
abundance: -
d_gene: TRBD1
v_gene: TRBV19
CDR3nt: TGTGCCAGTCGCCAAAAGCCCCGATCCGGGACAGGGAAAGTACATGAGCAGTTCTTC
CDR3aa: CASRQKPRSGTGKVHEQFF

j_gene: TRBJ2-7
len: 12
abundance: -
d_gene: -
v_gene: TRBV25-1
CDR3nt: TGTGCCAGCAGTGAATTCCCCCTAGAGCAGTACTTC
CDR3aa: CASSEFPLEQYF

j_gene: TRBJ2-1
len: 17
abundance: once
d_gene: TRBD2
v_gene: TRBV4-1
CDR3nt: TGCGCCAGCAGCCAAAACGAGTTAGCGGGCCTTTACAATGAGCAGTTCTTC
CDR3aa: CASSQNELAGLYNEQFF

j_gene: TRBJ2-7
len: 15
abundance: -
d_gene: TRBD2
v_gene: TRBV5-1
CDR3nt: TGCGCCAGCAGCCCCGGACTAGCGGGAGGCTACGAGCAGTACTTC
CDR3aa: CASSPGLAGGYEQYF

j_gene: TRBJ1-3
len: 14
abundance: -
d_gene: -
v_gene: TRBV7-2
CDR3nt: TGTGCCAGCAGCTTTCGACAGATTGGAAACACCATATATTTT
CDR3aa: CASSFRQIGNTIYF

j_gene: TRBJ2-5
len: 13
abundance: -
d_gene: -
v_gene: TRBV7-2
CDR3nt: TGTGCCAGCAGCTTCGTTATAGAAGAGACCCAGTACTTC
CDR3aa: CASSFVIEETQYF

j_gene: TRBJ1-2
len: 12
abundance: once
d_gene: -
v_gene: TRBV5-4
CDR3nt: TGTGCCGGGGGCGGGGGAACCTATGGCTACACCTTC
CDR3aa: CAGGGGTYGYTF

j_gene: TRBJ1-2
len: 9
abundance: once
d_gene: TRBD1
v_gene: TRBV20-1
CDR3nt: TGCAGTGCTGGGGACAGATACACCTTC
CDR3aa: CSAGDRYTF